Listed here are 26 T cell receptor beta chains from one sample, sequenced in a study of blood T cell repertoires in COVID-19. Sequencing was performed with immunoSEQ multiplex PCR; in TCRdb, only in-frame clones are kept and a portion is missing. There are about 320,000 clones in the sample; roughly nine tenths occur only once, and 3% to 5% lies in the top ten. Sequencing was carried out using PBMCs or T cells enriched from blood (not recorded which). The receptors were sampled from a woman aged 25 to 39 who had been exposed to COVID-19.

The chain links TRBV5-4 to TRBJ1-5, with 10 bases fitting TRBD1. Looked up from germline, CDR1 is SGHNT and CDR2 is YYREEE (reference sequence). This CDR3 has 14 residues. J lost 7 bases, V lost 4 bases, and 5 bases had no gene match. CDR3 protein: CASSADRGQQPQHF. The CDR3 DNA is TGTGCCAGCAGCGCCGACAGGGGGCAACAGCCCCAGCATTTT.

The rearrangement joins TRBV5-4 to TRBJ2-5; TRBD1 matches at 7 bases. There are 13 residues in the CDR3. Germline assignment: CDR1 SGHNT and CDR2 YYREEE (reference sequence). J gave up 5 bases and V 6 bases, and 7 bases lay outside the gene matches. The CDR3 DNA reads TGTGCCAGCACCCGAGACAGGGATGAGACCCAGTACTTC. This sequence encodes CASTRDRDETQYF.

This rearrangement joins TRBV30 to TRBJ2-3; 10 nucleotides agree with TRBD2. V lost 3 bases and J lost 0; bases outside the gene matches: 18. Germline V gene lookup returns CDR1 GTSNPN and CDR2 SVGIG (reference sequence). The CDR3 is 20 amino acids. CDR3 in amino acids: CAWSSGGSGGYRSSTDTQYF. The CDR3 region has the DNA TGTGCCTGGAGCTCCGGTGGTAGCGGGGGGTACCGAAGTAGCACAGATACGCAGTATTTT.

The chain uses TRBV5-5 and TRBJ2-1, with a possible D match to TRBD2 (5 bases). V lost 4 bases, J lost 0 bases, and 14 bases lay in between. Germline V gene data show CDR1 as SGHKS and CDR2 as YYEKEE (reference sequence). The CDR3 runs to 16 residues. The CDR3: CASSESRRLSYNEQFF. DNA for the CDR3: TGTGCCAGCAGCGAATCCAGGAGGCTCTCCTACAATGAGCAGTTCTTC. The full variable domain, with the rest looked up from reference TRBV5-5 and TRBJ2-1, is DAGVTQSPTHLIKTRGQQVTLRCSPISGHKSVSWYQQVLGQGPQFIFQYYEKEERGRGNFPDRFSARQFPNYSSELNVNALLLGDSALYLCASSESRRLSYNEQFFGPGTRLTVL.

The chain is built from TRBV5-1 and TRBJ2-7, with 14 positions matching TRBD2. The junction had 6 bases not matched to a gene; V was cut back by 4 bases and J by 6 bases. CDR1 and CDR2 from the germline V gene are SGHRS and YFSETQ. This CDR3 comprises 15 residues. In DNA form, the CDR3 reads TGCGCCAGCAGCGAAGGGACTAGCGGGGGCTCCGAGCAGTACTTC. It codes for CASSEGTSGGSEQYF.

The chain recombines TRBV3-1 (or the pseudogene TRBV3-2) with TRBJ1-2; the D gene is possibly TRBD1 (6 bases). CDR3 length: 14 residues. The germline gives CDR1 LGHDT, CDR2 YNNKEL (reference sequence). Trimming took 0 bases from V and 6 from J, leaving 11 bases between them. CDR3 sequence reads: CASSQEFRGDGYTF. The CDR3 region has the DNA TGTGCCAGCAGCCAAGAGTTCAGGGGCGATGGCTACACCTTC.

The genes are TRBV2 and TRBJ2-1, with a tentative D call TRBD1 (6 bases). This CDR3 has 11 residues. Germline lookup yields CDR1 SNHLY and CDR2 FYNNEI. Between the trimmed V and J ends, which lost 10 bases and 13 bases, there was a span of 17 bases. Here the CDR3 DNA reads TGTGCCACCCAGGGGACCCGCGTACAGTTCTTC. Translated: CATQGTRVQFF.

V is TRBV21-1 and J is TRBJ2-7; the D segment call TRBD2 is taken from the table without a DNA check. TRBV21-1 is a pseudogene locus. The CDR3 runs to 13 residues. This chain's CDR3 is CASSKKARDEQYF. As DNA, the CDR3 is TGTGCCAGCAGCAAAAAAGCGAGGGACGAGCAGTACTTC.

This sequence joins TRBV27 and TRBJ2-6; D is unresolved. The CDR3 contains 15 residues. Trimming left V 5 bases short and J 0 bases short, with 8 bases between. Germline V gives CDR1 MNHEY, CDR2 SMNVEV (reference sequence). Here the CDR3 reads CASSPLGSGANVLTF. CDR3 nucleotide sequence: TGTGCCAGCAGTCCCCTAGGCTCTGGGGCCAACGTCCTGACTTTC.

The genes are TRBV3-1 (or the pseudogene TRBV3-2) and TRBJ1-1; D not resolved. V lost 1 base, J lost 0 bases, and 9 bases lay in between. The CDR3 covers 15 residues. The germline CDR1 and CDR2 sequences are LGHDT and YNNKEL (reference sequence). DNA for the CDR3: TGTGCCAGCAGCCAAGTGTCCCAGATGAACACTGAAGCTTTCTTT. Protein sequence: CASSQVSQMNTEAFF.

The genes are TRBV5-4 and TRBJ1-4; D possibly corresponds to TRBD1 (5 bases). Germline CDR1 reads SGHNT; CDR2 reads YYREEE (reference sequence). The CDR3 runs to 12 residues. Deletions cut 3 bases from V and 13 bases from J, with 13 bases between. The CDR3 sequence is CASSSGTGGLFF. Here the CDR3 DNA reads TGTGCCAGCAGCTCCGGGACCGGGGGACTGTTTTTT.

This clone was counted between two and nine times. This rearrangement joins TRBV14 to TRBJ2-1, with a weak D call TRBD2 (5 bases). Trimming pared 5 bases from V and 3 bases from J, leaving 11 bases between. CDR1 and CDR2 from the germline V gene are SGHDN and FVKESK. The CDR3 is 14 residues long. CDR3 sequence reads: CASSSGLNYNEQFF. In DNA form, the CDR3 reads TGTGCCAGCAGCTCTGGACTGAACTACAATGAGCAGTTCTTC. The variable domain in full, completed from reference TRBV14 and TRBJ2-1, reads EAGVTQFPSHSVIEKGQTVTLRCDPISGHDNLYWYRRVMGKEIKFLLHFVKESKQDESGMPNNRFLAERTGGTYSTLKVQPAELEDSGVYFCASSSGLNYNEQFFGPGTRLTVL.

V usage is TRBV5-6 and J usage is TRBJ2-2; D is perhaps TRBD1 (6 bases). V gave up 0 bases and J gave up 0 bases, with 9 bases separating them. The CDR3 loop spans 16 amino acids. CDR1 and CDR2 from the germline V gene are SGHDT and YYEEEE. This CDR3 reads CASSLDPGANTGELFF. The CDR3 DNA follows: TGTGCCAGCAGCTTGGATCCAGGGGCGAACACCGGGGAGCTGTTTTTT.

The rearrangement links TRBV2 to TRBJ1-1; D is perhaps TRBD1 (6 bases). Looked up from germline, CDR1 is SNHLY and CDR2 is FYNNEI. Trimming took 6 bases from V and 4 from J, leaving 15 bases between them. The CDR3 covers 14 residues. The chain's CDR3 is CASRVHQGLTEAFF. The CDR3 DNA is TGTGCCAGCAGGGTGCACCAGGGGCTCACTGAAGCTTTCTTT. Supplemented by reference TRBV2 and TRBJ1-1, the full variable domain reads EPEVTQTPSHQVTQMGQEVILRCVPISNHLYFYWYRQILGQKVEFLVSFYNNEISEKSEIFDDQFSVERPDGSNFTLKIRSTKLEDSAMYFCASRVHQGLTEAFFGQGTRLTVV.

The chain couples TRBV19 to TRBJ2-2; D possibly corresponds to TRBD1 (6 bases). Trimming left V 7 bases short and J 3 bases short, with 9 bases between. CDR1 is LNHDA, CDR2 SQIVND, per germline (reference sequence). The CDR3 is 13 residues long. In DNA, the CDR3 is TGTGCCAGTAACGCAGGGGACACCGGGGAGCTGTTTTTT. Encoded protein: CASNAGDTGELFF.

This chain links TRBV14 with TRBJ1-4, with D perhaps TRBD1 (5 bases). Germline V lookup: CDR1 SGHDN, CDR2 FVKESK. The CDR3 runs to 14 residues. Trimming shortened V by 4 bases and J by 4 bases, and 10 bases separated the two germline ends. As DNA, the CDR3 is TGTGCCAGCAGCCCTTTGGGGCTTAATGAAAAACTGTTTTTT. This translates into CASSPLGLNEKLFF.

This clone was observed a few times. The V call is TRBV28, the J call TRBJ1-1; the match to TRBD1 covers 7 bases. Germline trimming cut 1 base from V and 7 bases from J; bases unmatched to any gene: 3. This CDR3 has 13 residues. Germline values: CDR1 MDHEN, CDR2 SYDVKM. The CDR3 spells CASSLSGQIEAFF. In DNA, the CDR3 is TGTGCCAGCAGTTTATCGGGACAGATTGAAGCTTTCTTT.

The chain links TRBV14 to TRBJ2-7, with 7 positions matching TRBD1. Germline CDR1 reads SGHDN; CDR2 reads FVKESK. Trimming removed 1 base from V and 3 bases from J; junction bases left unmatched: 9. CDR3 length: 16 amino acids. The chain's CDR3 is CASSQGPGTDYYEQYF. The CDR3 DNA reads as TGTGCCAGCAGCCAAGGACCTGGGACAGACTACTACGAGCAGTACTTC.

The chain uses TRBV6-5 and TRBJ2-3, with D possibly matching TRBD1 (5 bases). This CDR3 is 11 amino acids long. The ends were cut back, 4 bases at V and 14 bases at J, with 13 bases in the middle. Per the germline V gene, CDR1 is MNHEY and CDR2 is SVGAGI. As DNA, the CDR3 is TGTGCCAGCAGTTCCGACAGCCTACTGTATTTT. Translation: CASSSDSLLYF.

The V call is TRBV28, the J call TRBJ1-5, with D perhaps matching TRBD1 (5 bases). Germline V gene sequence: CDR1 MDHEN, CDR2 SYDVKM. The length of the CDR3 is 13 residues. The V gene lost 7 bases and the J gene lost 3 bases, with 10 bases spanning the gap. The CDR3 here is CASIPGYNQPQHF. The CDR3 DNA reads as TGTGCCAGCATTCCAGGGTACAATCAGCCCCAGCATTTT. Supplemented by reference TRBV28 and TRBJ1-5, the full variable domain reads DVKVTQSSRYLVKRTGEKVFLECVQDMDHENMFWYRQDPGLGLRLIYFSYDVKMKEKGDIPEGYSVSREKKERFSLILESASTNQTSMYLCASIPGYNQPQHFGDGTRLSIL.

The chain employs TRBV7-9 and TRBJ2-7; TRBD1 aligns across 8 bases. Germline V CDR1 and CDR2: SEHNR, FQNEAQ (reference sequence). The trim removed 5 bases at V and 5 bases at J, leaving 5 bases unmatched. CDR3 length equals 13 residues. The chain's CDR3 is CASSPGGRHEQYF. The CDR3 DNA sequence: TGTGCCAGCAGCCCAGGGGGCAGGCACGAGCAGTACTTC.

The chain is built from TRBV9 and TRBJ1-4, with a weak D call TRBD1 (5 bases). The V and J ends lost 4 bases and 2 bases respectively, with 12 bases between them. CDR3 length equals 15 residues. CDR1 is SGDLS and CDR2 is YYNGEE in the germline V gene. Here the CDR3 reads CASSPGVVTNEKLFF. The DNA for the CDR3 is TGTGCCAGCAGCCCGGGGGTGGTGACTAATGAAAAACTGTTTTTT.

The chain has TRBV4-3 and TRBJ2-3, with 9 positions matching TRBD2. J lost 0 bases, V lost 4 bases, and 14 bases had no gene match. Germline CDR1 LGHNA, CDR2 YSLEER. The CDR3 covers 19 residues. For the CDR3, the DNA is TGCGCCAGCAGCCTCAGAGGTCCTAGCGGGGCGGCGAGCACAGATACGCAGTATTTT. It is translated as CASSLRGPSGAASTDTQYF.

This chain links TRBV4-1 with TRBJ2-7; TRBD1 matches at 9 bases. V was pared by 1 base and J by 7 bases, with 11 bases of the junction left unmatched. Germline V gene sequence: CDR1 MGHRA, CDR2 YSYEKL. This CDR3 is built from 16 residues. In nucleotides, the CDR3 is TGCGCCAGCAGCCAAGCAGACCCGGGACAGGGAGGAGAGCAGTACTTC. This gives the protein CASSQADPGQGGEQYF.

About this clone itself: One end of the junction fails to match germline, which may point to a read error. The CDR3 region is CASSEAGEHGDF. The CDR3 region has the DNA TGTGCCAGCAGTGAAGCCGGCGAACACGGGGATTTT. The gene calls are TRBV2 and TRBJ1-5; D gene unclear. Germline-derived CDR1 and CDR2 are SNHLY and FYNNEI. This CDR3 is built from 12 residues.

J is TRBJ1-5 and V is TRBV24-1; 8 bases are shared with TRBD1. This CDR3 has 12 residues. In germline, CDR1 is KGHDR, CDR2 SFDVKD. V lost 7 bases, J lost 9 bases, and 4 bases stayed unmatched. CDR3 nucleotide sequence: TGTGCCACCAGGACAGGGGAAGGGCCCCAGCATTTT. This sequence encodes CATRTGEGPQHF.